The sequence of this T cell receptor beta chain was determined in a study of Graves' ophthalmopathy and Graves' hyperthyroidism (dated by TCRdb to 2017 to 2018). About the study as a whole: Hyperthyroidism was considered stable if no progression to ophthalmopathy occurred within 18 months of follow-up. An independent validation cohort comprised roughly 20 hyperthyroidism patients and some 16 patients who later progressed from hyperthyroidism to ophthalmopathy. The study used signatures of the TCR beta repertoire to tell Graves' ophthalmopathy apart from Graves' hyperthyroidism and to predict which patients would progress to ophthalmopathy. In roughly six hyperthyroidism patients, the T-cell repertoires found in thyroid tissue were compared with those found in blood. To explore V-J signatures distinguishing ophthalmopathy from hyperthyroidism, a discovery set of under 110 patients (around 44 ophthalmopathy, some 55 stable hyperthyroidism) was enrolled. In total, over 130 blood samples were TCR-sequenced: fewer than 50 ophthalmopathy, under 85 hyperthyroidism and approximately 17 hyperthyroidism-to-ophthalmopathy patients. Following sample collection, hyperthyroidism patients were given methimazole at a starting dose of 30 mg daily, and ophthalmopathy patients were given high-dose intravenous methylprednisolone.

The hyperthyroidism patients were 18 to 65 years old and newly diagnosed, with a disease duration of less than 2 months. Anyone with other autoimmune diseases, uncontrolled infections, pregnancy or lactation was excluded from the study. Diagnosis was based on clinical symptoms, serum thyroxine, TRAb, thyroid ultrasound and orbital computed tomography. Total RNA was extracted with Trizol reagent and quality-checked on an Agilent 2100 Bioanalyzer. For repertoire sequencing, TCR beta CDR3 regions were amplified from RNA transcripts. HTBI primers and the Qiagen OneStep RT-PCR kit were used in a first-round RT-PCR, which was followed by a second-round multiplex PCR, size selection and purification. The libraries underwent paired-end sequencing with 100 bp reads on an Illumina HiSeq2000. The original pipeline was this. SOAPnuke was used to process the reads, throwing out any read that had adapters, had uncalled bases, had a mean Phred below 15, or lacked an exact constant-primer or identifier match. High-quality paired reads were merged with COPE v1.2.5. Each unique nucleotide sequence was treated as a clonotype, and MiTCR v1.1 was used to align the clonotypes to the IMGT TRB V, D and J references. Analysis was restricted to V-J combinations with a frequency above 0.0001, which covered 99.2% of repertoires. For each V-J combination, a TCR clonal expansion and chaos score was defined as F50 clonal expansion divided by the chaos observed in the TCRdist matrix. Welch's t-statistics and random forest were used to narrow the features down to roughly twelve V-J combinations, which were then fed into a naive Bayes classifier. The similarity between thyroid and blood repertoires was quantified using the Morisita-Horn index. TCRdb reprocessing: public reads trimmed at Q25 with fastp, clones called with MiXCR, in-frame beta chains kept. Every entry covers one CDR3 protein and lists the most common genes and DNA from its rows. These V and J calls are TCRdb output, not the study's own analysis. This sample gives over a million distinct CDR3 sequences in total; 36% of them show up just once. Around 10% of the sample comes from the top ten.

CDR1 MNHEY and CDR2 SVGEGT were looked up in the germline V gene. V loses 0 bases of germline sequence and J loses 7 bases, and the interval between the two ends is 9 bases. Its CDR3 holds 13 amino acids, cysteine through phenylalanine. Only the CDR3 DNA is retained, 39 bases long and in frame from the first base. Overall study outcomes, separate from this receptor: No statistical method was used to predetermine the sample size, and group allocation was not hidden from the investigators. In cross-validation, the 13-signature model distinguished ophthalmopathy from stable hyperthyroidism with just over 85% sensitivity and 81.08% specificity, while in the test set the corresponding values were approximately 80% and 75%. Most expanded thyroid clonotypes with frequency above 0.001 were also detected in blood, suggesting blood repertoires may reflect the thyroid immune response. In validation, the model predicted ophthalmopathy progression with more than 55% sensitivity and about 77% specificity; some 13 predicted patients were CT-confirmed with GO in a median of roughly 6.8 months.

This clonotype has more than one count but fewer than ten. Its cognate antigen has yet to be identified. No base quality information exists; no much larger clone differs at one position. This receptor was obtained from an adult man with Graves' hyperthyroidism. The sequence is built from TRBV6-2 or TRBV6-3 and TRBJ1-1, with the D gene not confidently named. The sample comprised peripheral blood or thyroid tissue (not recorded which). CDR3 protein: CASSYSGSREAFF. The DNA sequence follows: TGTGCCAGCAGTTACTCGGGCAGCCGTGAAGCTTTCTTT.